This T cell receptor (beta chain) came from a study of blood T cell repertoires in COVID-19. At the level of the study: Nucleic acid was either cDNA or gDNA, and it came from T cells, B-cell-depleted T cells, or PBMCs.

V was shortened by 7 bases and J by 12 bases, with 23 bases between the two germline ends. CDR1 and CDR2 from the germline V gene are SGHDT and YYEEEE. The CDR3 is 14 amino acids. Profiled with immunoSEQ multiplex PCR; TCRdb holds only in-frame clones, not every one. The data hold roughly 80,000 clones, with more than 70% observed a single time. This sequence joins TRBV5-6 and TRBJ2-1, with TRBD2 as a possible D gene (6 bases). Sequenced input: peripheral blood. The clonotype was recovered from a woman of 80 years or more with acute or convalescent COVID-19. The CDR3 here is CASVAPTAGNRQFF. CDR3 bases: TGTGCCAGCGTTGCCCCGACAGCGGGCAATAGGCAGTTCTTC.